This TCR beta chain originates from a study of blood T cell repertoires in COVID-19. In the study overall: Both acute and convalescent COVID-19 samples were obtained from the United States, Italy and Spain. The analysed material was cDNA or gDNA that came from T cells, B-cell-depleted T cells, or PBMCs.

Clones were read by immunoSEQ multiplex PCR, and TCRdb kept only the in-frame ones, dropping some. The sample consists of about 210,000 clones, about 79% of them appearing once. The clonotype originates from a man aged 45-65 years with active or convalescent COVID-19. The sample taken for sequencing was peripheral blood.

The CDR3 spells CASSGGGLAGDEQYF. The CDR3 DNA sequence: TGTGCCAGCAGTGGGGGGGGACTAGCGGGCGACGAGCAGTACTTC. V and J are TRBV27 and TRBJ2-7; TRBD2 agrees at 12 bases. Looked up from germline, CDR1 is MNHEY and CDR2 is SMNVEV (reference sequence). The trim removed 5 bases at V and 5 bases at J, leaving 7 bases unmatched. The CDR3 is made up of 15 amino acids.